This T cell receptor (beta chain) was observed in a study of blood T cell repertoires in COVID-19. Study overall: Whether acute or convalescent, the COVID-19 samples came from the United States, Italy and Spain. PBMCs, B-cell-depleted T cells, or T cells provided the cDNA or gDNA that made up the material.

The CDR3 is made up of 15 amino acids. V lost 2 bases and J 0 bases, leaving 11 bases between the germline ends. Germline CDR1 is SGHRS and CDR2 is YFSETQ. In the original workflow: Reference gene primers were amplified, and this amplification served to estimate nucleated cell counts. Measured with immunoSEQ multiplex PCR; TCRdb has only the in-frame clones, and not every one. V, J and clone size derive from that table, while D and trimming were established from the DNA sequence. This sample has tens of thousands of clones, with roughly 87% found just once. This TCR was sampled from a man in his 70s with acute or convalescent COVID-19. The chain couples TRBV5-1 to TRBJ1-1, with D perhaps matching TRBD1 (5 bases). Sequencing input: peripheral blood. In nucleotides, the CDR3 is TGCGCCAGCAGCTTAGGGGCAGAATTGAACACTGAAGCTTTCTTT. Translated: CASSLGAELNTEAFF.